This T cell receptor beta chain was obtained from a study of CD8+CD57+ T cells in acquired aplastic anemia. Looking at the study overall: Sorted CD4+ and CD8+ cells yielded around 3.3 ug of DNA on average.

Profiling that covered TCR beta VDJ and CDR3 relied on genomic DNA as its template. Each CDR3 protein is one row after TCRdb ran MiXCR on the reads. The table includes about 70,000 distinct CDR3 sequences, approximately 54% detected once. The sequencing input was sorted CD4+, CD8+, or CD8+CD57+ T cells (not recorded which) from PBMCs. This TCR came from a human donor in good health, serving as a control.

CDR3 DNA sequence: TGTGCCAGCAGTCGCGAGGGGGGTCGCTACGAGCAGTACTTC. As protein: CASSREGGRYEQYF. This rearrangement joins TRBV7-9 to TRBJ2-7; D is perhaps TRBD1 or TRBD2 (6 bases each). V lost 6 bases, J lost 3 bases, and 15 bases lay in between. CDR1 SEHNR and CDR2 FQNEAQ come from the germline V gene (reference sequence). This CDR3 spans 14 amino acids.